The 10 T cell receptor beta chains reported below all come from one sample, sequenced in a study of shared clonotypes between healthy human individuals. The protocol was immunoSEQ multiplex PCR, while the TCRdb copy is restricted to in-frame clones and leaves out a portion. Seen here are 400,000 to 600,000 clones, approximately 95% observed once, and the top ten hold about 0.06%. The sample was naive CD4+ T cells sorted from blood. The subset here: CD45RA+ positively selected. These receptors all stem from a woman in her 30s in good health.

The chain recombines TRBV19 with TRBJ2-7; weak D call: TRBD2 (6 bases). Germline V gives CDR1 LNHDA, CDR2 SQIVND (reference sequence). V was cut by 5 bases and J by 0 bases, with 14 bases left in between. CDR3 length: 15 amino acids. The CDR3 DNA reads TGTGCCAGTAGTCCCGCGGGGCGCCCCTCCTACGAGCAGTACTTC. Amino acid sequence: CASSPAGRPSYEQYF.

The rearrangement uses TRBV11-2 and TRBJ1-3; possible D gene TRBD1, 5 bases. V shed 0 bases and J shed 4 bases, with 7 bases lying between them. CDR1 is SGHAT, CDR2 FQNNGV, per germline. The CDR3 extends over 14 amino acids. In DNA form, the CDR3 reads TGTGCCAGCAGCTTAGATGGGACCGGAAACACCATATATTTT. The encoded protein is CASSLDGTGNTIYF.

The genes are TRBV2 and TRBJ1-3; unclear D gene. This CDR3 has 15 residues. Trimming took 5 bases from V and 0 from J, leaving 11 bases between them. From germline, CDR1 is SNHLY and CDR2 FYNNEI. The CDR3 spells CASSIRLLSGNTIYF. CDR3 in DNA: TGTGCCAGCAGTATCAGGCTCCTCTCTGGAAACACCATATATTTT.

The chain joins TRBV7-8 to TRBJ2-4, with unresolved D. Trimming stripped 5 bases from V and 0 bases from J, with 8 bases between. Germline CDR1 and CDR2: SGHVS and FQNEAQ. This CDR3 contains 14 residues. CDR3: CASSQTPAKNIQYF. The CDR3 DNA reads as TGTGCCAGCAGCCAGACACCAGCCAAAAACATTCAGTACTTC.

A note on this clone: Given the absence of the conserved phenylalanine or tryptophan at the CDR3 end, a read error is likely. This chain connects TRBV7-2 to TRBJ2-7; D may match TRBD1 or TRBD2 (5 bases each). V lost 0 bases, J lost 5 bases, and 14 bases lay in between. CDR1 is SGHTA, CDR2 FQGNSA, per germline. The length of the CDR3 is 15 residues. Here the CDR3 reads CASSLAWGGGNEQYL. DNA of the CDR3: TGTGCCAGCAGCTTAGCGTGGGGTGGGGGAAACGAGCAGTACCTC.

The V gene is TRBV28, the J gene TRBJ1-2; 7 bases agree with TRBD1. V was pared by 6 bases and J by 5 bases, with 9 bases of the junction left unmatched. Germline-derived CDR1 and CDR2 are MDHEN and SYDVKM. The CDR3 is 14 amino acids. The CDR3, as DNA: TGTGCCAGCAGCGGGACGGACAGGCTGTATGGCTACACCTTC. Translation: CASSGTDRLYGYTF.

The chain recombines TRBV21-1 with TRBJ1-3; the table's D gene call, TRBD1, was not cross checked with the DNA. TRBV21-1 is deemed a pseudogene. The CDR3 has 16 amino acids. The CDR3 DNA reads as TGTGCCAGCACTAACTCCGGACATACTTCTGGAAACACCATATATTTT. This translates into CASTNSGHTSGNTIYF.

The genes are TRBV6-5 and TRBJ2-1; TRBD1 matches 9 bases. CDR3 size: 16 residues. CDR1 and CDR2 from the germline V gene are MNHEY and SVGAGI. V shed 1 base and J 14 bases; nucleotides not matched to a gene: 15. The CDR3 bases are TGTGCCAGCAGTTACTTACCGGGACAGGGTATGCGAGGTGAGTTCTTC. This translates into CASSYLPGQGMRGEFF.

The chain recombines TRBV6-1 with TRBJ1-1; D possibly corresponds to TRBD1 (6 bases). This CDR3 comprises 14 residues. Trimming stripped 4 bases from V and 4 bases from J, with 13 bases between. Germline V gene lookup returns CDR1 MNHNS and CDR2 SASEGT. CDR3 residues: CASSGTGQGTEAFF. Here the CDR3 DNA reads TGTGCCAGCAGTGGTACAGGGCAGGGCACTGAAGCTTTCTTT.

The chain joins TRBV12-1 to TRBJ2-7. TRBV12-1 is described as a pseudogene. There are 13 residues in the CDR3. CDR3 nucleotides: TGTGCCAGCAGCTTTGGCATGGCCTACGAGCAGTACTTC. Residues: CASSFGMAYEQYF.